A selection of T cell receptor beta chains follows, all from one sample in a study of T-cell reconstitution after alpha-beta-depleted transplantation in children. TCRdb reprocessed the PCR reads with MiXCR, giving one entry per CDR3 protein. Of a few hundred thousand distinct CDR3 sequences listed, over 40% are singletons. The specimen was PBMCs, collected before TCRalphabeta/CD19-depleted stem cell transplant. Source of these receptors: a girl aged 2 to 9 with aplastic anemia, due to receive a stem cell transplant. The CDR3 runs from the conserved cysteine through the conserved F or W. The D gene is left open where the match is weak. Only part of the rows carry a size: once, few, many, or a class if the clone is expanded.

clone size,D gene,J gene,CDR3 length,V gene,CDR3 DNA,CDR3 protein
-,-,TRBJ2-1,12,TRBV6-5,TGTGCCAGCAGTTCCCTTCTTGGGGAGCAGTTCTTC,CASSSLLGEQFF
many,-,TRBJ1-1,13,TRBV29-1,TGCAGGGCCCAATCAGTTGGCGGCACTGAAGCTTTCTTT,CRAQSVGGTEAFF
medium-sized,TRBD1,TRBJ2-3,14,TRBV12-3/TRBV12-4,TGTGCCAGCAGCCTTCAGGGGGGCACAGATACGCAGTATTTT,CASSLQGGTDTQYF
-,-,TRBJ1-5,14,TRBV2,TGTGCCAGTGGACAGCTTTATAGCAATCAGCCCCAGCATTTT,CASGQLYSNQPQHF
many,-,TRBJ2-7,15,TRBV12-3/TRBV12-4,TGTGCCAGCAGTTTAGCGGAGGGACAGATCTACGAGCAGTACTTC,CASSLAEGQIYEQYF
few,-,TRBJ1-5,15,TRBV6-5,TGTGCCAGCAGTTACTCCCGGGAGAGCAATCAGCCCCAGCATTTT,CASSYSRESNQPQHF
-,TRBD2,TRBJ2-1,17,TRBV7-9,TGTGCCAGCAGCCATGGACTAGCGGGAGGAACCTACAATGAGCAGTTCTTC,CASSHGLAGGTYNEQFF
few,-,TRBJ2-1,11,TRBV3-1,TGTGCCAGCAGCCTAGGTATTGCGCAGTTCTTC,CASSLGIAQFF
-,-,TRBJ2-1,15,TRBV3-1,TGTGCCAGCAGCCCTTGGAGCGGCCGGTACAATGAGCAGTTCTTC,CASSPWSGRYNEQFF
-,-,TRBJ1-1,16,TRBV20-1,TGCAGTGCACCACGGGGCTACAGGGCCTCGAACACTGAAGCTTTCTTT,CSAPRGYRASNTEAFF
-,-,TRBJ1-1,11,TRBV12-3/TRBV12-4,TGTGCCAGCAGTTTAGGGCAGGAAGCTTTCTTT,CASSLGQEAFF
few,TRBD2,TRBJ2-7,18,TRBV5-1,TGCGCCAGCAGCTTGTCCGTTAGCGGGAGGGGAGTCTCCTACGAGCAGTACTTC,CASSLSVSGRGVSYEQYF
few,-,TRBJ2-3,15,TRBV28,TGTGCCAGCAGTTTCACAGGTTCCGTCACAGATACGCAGTATTTT,CASSFTGSVTDTQYF
-,TRBD1,TRBJ1-1,16,TRBV27,TGTGCCAGCAGTTTTAAGGCAGGGGGCGCCTACACTGAAGCTTTCTTT,CASSFKAGGAYTEAFF
-,-,TRBJ2-7,14,TRBV20-1,TGCAGTGCTAGATCTAGGAAAGGGCTCGACGAGCAGTACTTC,CSARSRKGLDEQYF
many,TRBD2,TRBJ2-2,16,TRBV24-1,TGTGCCACCAGTGATTTGCGACTAGCGGGCACCGGGGAGCTGTTTTTT,CATSDLRLAGTGELFF
few,-,TRBJ2-7,13,TRBV12-3/TRBV12-4,TGTGCCAGCAGGGCGGGTTCCGCCTACGAGCAGTACTTC,CASRAGSAYEQYF
many,TRBD2,TRBJ2-3,15,TRBV7-2,TGTGCCAGCAGCTTAGGCGGGAGGACCCCAGATACGCAGTATTTT,CASSLGGRTPDTQYF
many,TRBD2,TRBJ2-1,17,TRBV29-1,TGCAGCGTCGGACTAGCGGGAGGGTCTAGCTCCTACAATGAGCAGTTCTTC,CSVGLAGGSSSYNEQFF
-,-,TRBJ1-2,14,TRBV5-1,TGCGCCAGCAGCTTGGGCGGCAGGAACTATGGCTACACCTTC,CASSLGGRNYGYTF
many,-,TRBJ2-5,15,TRBV28,TGTGCCAGCAGTTTAATTAGGACTTCGGGAGAGACCCAGTACTTC,CASSLIRTSGETQYF
-,-,TRBJ2-7,16,TRBV20-1,TGCAGTGCCCGTCTCCCCCTACTGAGTGGATCCTACGAGCAGTACTTC,CSARLPLLSGSYEQYF
many,-,TRBJ2-7,11,TRBV20-1,TGCAGTGCTAGAGAGGACTACGAGCAGTACTTC,CSAREDYEQYF
-,TRBD1,TRBJ2-7,16,TRBV12-3/TRBV12-4,TGTGCCAGCAGTTTAGAAGGACAGGGGGCGCAGTACGAGCAGTACTTC,CASSLEGQGAQYEQYF
few,TRBD1,TRBJ2-1,16,TRBV29-1,TGCAGCGTTGAATGGACAGGGGGGGGGTCCTACAATGAGCAGTTCTTC,CSVEWTGGGSYNEQFF
once,TRBD2,TRBJ2-1,15,TRBV5-5,TGTGCCAGCAGCTCTTTGACGGGGGGGGAGAGTGAGCAGTTCTTC,CASSSLTGGESEQFF
-,-,TRBJ2-5,15,TRBV7-6,TGTGCCAGCAGCTCACCAAGACACGGGCTGAGGTCCCAGTACTTC,CASSSPRHGLRSQYF
-,TRBD2,TRBJ2-3,16,TRBV2,TGTGCCAGCAGGGCGGCGGGACTAGCGCTATCGGATACGCAGTATTTT,CASRAAGLALSDTQYF
few,TRBD2,TRBJ2-7,15,TRBV20-1,TGCAGTGCTAGAGATCCCCAGGGACTAGGCTACGAGCAGTACTTC,CSARDPQGLGYEQYF
many,-,TRBJ2-5,11,TRBV3-1,TGCGCCAGCAGCCAAACCGAGACCCAGTACTTC,CASSQTETQYF
-,TRBD2,TRBJ2-1,16,TRBV6-5,TGTGCCAGCAGTTACTCGAGACTAGCGGGAGGGAATGAGCAGTTCTTC,CASSYSRLAGGNEQFF
-,TRBD2,TRBJ2-3,15,TRBV29-1,TGCAGCGTCATTAAAGCGGGAGTAGGAACAGATACGCAGTATTTT,CSVIKAGVGTDTQYF
-,-,TRBJ1-2,14,TRBV7-3,TGTGCCAGCAGCTGGACCGGGGATCGGGGTGGCTACACCTTC,CASSWTGDRGGYTF
-,TRBD1,TRBJ1-1,13,TRBV4-2,TGTGCCACTTCGACAGGGCTGAACACTGAAGCTTTCTTT,CATSTGLNTEAFF
-,TRBD2,TRBJ2-7,14,TRBV5-1,TGCGCCAGCACCTCAACCGGGGCAGCGGGGGAGCAGTACTTC,CASTSTGAAGEQYF
-,-,TRBJ1-2,13,TRBV6-5,TGTGCCAGCAGTTACTCGTGGGGCTATGGCTACACCTTC,CASSYSWGYGYTF
-,TRBD2,TRBJ2-3,20,TRBV19,TGTGCCAGTAGACCCCTGCAGATTAAACCGGGGGGTACGTCCCCAGATACGCAGTATTTT,CASRPLQIKPGGTSPDTQYF
-,TRBD1,TRBJ2-7,15,TRBV4-1,TGCGCCAGCAGCCAGGACAGGGGGCGAGGGAACGAGCAGTACTTC,CASSQDRGRGNEQYF
many,-,TRBJ1-4,13,TRBV29-1,TGCAGCGTTTTTACTTCAACTAATGAAAAACTGTTTTTT,CSVFTSTNEKLFF
-,-,TRBJ1-4,14,TRBV12-2,TGTGCAAGTCGCCGACAGGGGGCCGATGAAAAACTGTTTTTT,CASRRQGADEKLFF
-,-,TRBJ2-3,18,TRBV6-5,TGTGCCAGCAGTTACTCGGACGTTGGGGCGTCGGGCACAGATACGCAGTATTTT,CASSYSDVGASGTDTQYF
-,-,TRBJ2-1,15,TRBV28,TGTGCCAGCAGTTTTCGGACAATCTCCTACAATGAGCAGTTCTTC,CASSFRTISYNEQFF
-,TRBD2,TRBJ2-2,17,TRBV5-1,TGCGCCAGCAGCATCGGACTAGCGGGGGGGCCCACCGGGGAGCTGTTTTTT,CASSIGLAGGPTGELFF
-,-,TRBJ2-7,12,TRBV20-1,TGCACCGCGTCCCAGAGCTCCTACGAGCAGTACTTC,CTASQSSYEQYF
-,TRBD2,TRBJ2-5,16,TRBV9,TGTGCCAGCAGCGTAGGTAGCGGGGGAACTCAAGAGACCCAGTACTTC,CASSVGSGGTQETQYF
many,-,TRBJ1-2,17,TRBV5-1,TGCGCCAGCAGCTTGGATGCACATTGGAACTCTAACTATGGCTACACCTTC,CASSLDAHWNSNYGYTF
-,-,TRBJ2-7,15,TRBV15,TGTGCCACCAGCAGAGAGGGTGGGCACTCCTACGAGCAGTACTTC,CATSREGGHSYEQYF
few,-,TRBJ1-5,15,TRBV9,TGTGCCAGCAGCGCCGCAGGGAGTGGGGATCAGCCCCAGCATTTT,CASSAAGSGDQPQHF
-,-,TRBJ1-4,14,TRBV7-3,TGTGCCAGCAGCCTTGGAGGGAACGGGGAAAAACTGTTTTTT,CASSLGGNGEKLFF
few,TRBD2,TRBJ2-3,17,TRBV12-3/TRBV12-4,TGTGCCAGCAGTCTTGGGACTAGCGGGGAAAGCACAGATACGCAGTATTTT,CASSLGTSGESTDTQYF
-,-,TRBJ1-2,12,TRBV20-1,TGCAGTGCGTCCAGGGACTTCTATGGCTACACCTTC,CSASRDFYGYTF
many,-,TRBJ1-6,16,TRBV14,TGTGCCAGCAGCCAAGATCTAGGAGGCTATAATTCACCCCTCCACTTT,CASSQDLGGYNSPLHF
-,-,TRBJ1-5,16,TRBV28,TGTGCCAGCAGTGAACCCCGAGGGGGGATTAATCAGCCCCAGCATTTT,CASSEPRGGINQPQHF
-,-,TRBJ2-1,13,TRBV3-1,TGTGCCAGCAGCCAAGTACTGAGGGGTGAGCAGTTCTTC,CASSQVLRGEQFF
many,TRBD2,TRBJ2-7,15,TRBV12-3/TRBV12-4,TGTGCCAGCAGTTTAAGTACTAGCGGGAGGAGCGAGCAGTACTTC,CASSLSTSGRSEQYF